These T cell receptor beta chains were read from a single sample in a study of T cell responses to AZD1222 COVID-19 vaccine. Generated by immunoSEQ multiplex PCR, the TCRdb table keeps only in-frame clones and is missing some. The table includes roughly 130,000 clones, about nine tenths detected once. The sample in question was peripheral blood, obtained on day 0 of MenACWY control vaccination. These receptors came from an adult in good health. Both conserved end residues are part of each CDR3. The order of the fields is clone size, V gene, D gene, J gene, CDR3 DNA, CDR3 protein. The D gene is left open where the match is weak. The listing skips clone size in some rows; elsewhere it reads once, few, many or a size class.

clone size: NA
V gene: TRBV28
D gene: TRBD1
J gene: TRBJ1-2
CDR3 DNA: TGTGCCAGCAGCCAACAGGGGCGAGGCTACACCTTC
CDR3 protein: CASSQQGRGYTF

clone size: once
V gene: TRBV7-3
D gene: NA
J gene: TRBJ1-1
CDR3 DNA: TGTGCCAGCAGCTTATGGCAGTCTCGGGAAGCTTTCTTT
CDR3 protein: CASSLWQSREAFF

clone size: NA
V gene: TRBV18
D gene: NA
J gene: TRBJ2-2
CDR3 DNA: TGTGCCAGCTCTCCAAGGACGGTGAACACCGGGGAGCTGTTTTTT
CDR3 protein: CASSPRTVNTGELFF

clone size: NA
V gene: TRBV9
D gene: NA
J gene: TRBJ2-2
CDR3 DNA: TGTGCCAGCAGCGTAACAGGGAACACCGGGGAGCTGTTTTTT
CDR3 protein: CASSVTGNTGELFF

clone size: once
V gene: TRBV11-2
D gene: NA
J gene: TRBJ2-7
CDR3 DNA: TGTGCCAGCAGCTTAGAAGTGAGGGCCGAGCAGTACTTC
CDR3 protein: CASSLEVRAEQYF

clone size: NA
V gene: TRBV11-3
D gene: TRBD2
J gene: TRBJ2-2
CDR3 DNA: TGTGCCAGCAGCTTAGGAGCGGGAGGCCCCACCCCCGGGGAGCTGTTTTTT
CDR3 protein: CASSLGAGGPTPGELFF

clone size: NA
V gene: TRBV12-5
D gene: NA
J gene: TRBJ2-3
CDR3 DNA: TGTGCTAGTGGTTGGCTTGACAGGGCGGGAGCAGATACGCAGTATTTT
CDR3 protein: CASGWLDRAGADTQYF

clone size: NA
V gene: TRBV28
D gene: NA
J gene: TRBJ1-1
CDR3 DNA: TGTGCCAGCAGTTTCGGGACACTCAACACTGAAGCTTTCTTT
CDR3 protein: CASSFGTLNTEAFF

clone size: NA
V gene: TRBV30
D gene: NA
J gene: TRBJ2-7
CDR3 DNA: TGTGCCTGGGGGAACTCCTACGAGCAGTACTTC
CDR3 protein: CAWGNSYEQYF

clone size: NA
V gene: TRBV7-2
D gene: TRBD1
J gene: TRBJ1-1
CDR3 DNA: TGTGCCAGCAGTCAGACGACAGGGAAAGCTTTCTTT
CDR3 protein: CASSQTTGKAFF

clone size: NA
V gene: TRBV7-2
D gene: NA
J gene: TRBJ2-2
CDR3 DNA: TGTGCCAGCAGCTTAGCGTTGCAGACCAGACAGAACACCGGGGAGCTGTTTTTT
CDR3 protein: CASSLALQTRQNTGELFF

clone size: NA
V gene: TRBV5-5
D gene: NA
J gene: TRBJ2-7
CDR3 DNA: TGTGCCAGCAGCCACGTTTTGAGTTCCTCCTACGAGCAGTACTTC
CDR3 protein: CASSHVLSSSYEQYF

clone size: once
V gene: TRBV14
D gene: NA
J gene: TRBJ1-5
CDR3 DNA: TGTGCCAGCAGCCAAGTGATATTGGGAGGTCTCCAGCCCCAGCATTTT
CDR3 protein: CASSQVILGGLQPQHF

clone size: once
V gene: TRBV2
D gene: NA
J gene: TRBJ2-3
CDR3 DNA: TGTGCCAGCAGTGTGACGGGACCAGCCCATACGCAGTATTTT
CDR3 protein: CASSVTGPAHTQYF